The entry that follows covers one T cell receptor beta chain sequence. Which antigen it targets is not known. The record has no base qualities; no much larger clone is one base away. The sample is drawn from a study of cytomegalovirus exposure and HLA in healthy donors (dated by TCRdb to about 2017). Regarding the study in general: According to an earlier analysis of 587 of the donors, 150 million to 200 million T cells yielded over 100 million unique TCR beta sequences and 276 Gb of sequence data. Every repertoire in the discovery cohort had been generated on one and the same sequencing platform. The genetic ancestry cluster associated with self-reported Caucasian donors included about 84% of the roughly 400 genotyped donors. An earlier analysis of some 500 of the donors used high-throughput TCR beta sequencing to judge whether each TCR beta V gene segment behaved as functional or pseudogenic. Approximately 310 gigabases of sequencing data and 70 million to 85 million unique TCR sequences were included in an early release covering about 620 HLA-typed donors. To study patterns of TCR occurrence, a later analysis re-analyzed previously published TCR beta repertoires from 600 to 750 donors and added high-resolution HLA genotyping. The aim of the study was to test whether cataloging public T cell receptors could identify signatures of past pathogen exposure. The study profiled the T cell repertoires of fewer than 850 subjects by immunosequencing and related them to cytomegalovirus serostatus. About five DR-DQ haplotypes were handled as single units for association and clustering, since linkage in the cohort was strong. Among roughly 400 genotyped donors of the cohort, an average of roughly 240,000 unique TCR beta nucleotide sequences were sequenced per donor, 15% to 20% of them non-productive. HLA typing included class I and class II loci at four-digit resolution. In the later analysis, no new phenotypic data were used to find candidate immune exposures; instead, reliance was placed on TCR beta sequences and their occurrence across donors. Alongside the repertoire data, information on donor age, sex, ethnicity and CMV serostatus was compiled. Typing coverage varied by locus: about 620-640 donors for A, B, C, DRB1 and DQB1; approximately 520 for DQA1; over 600 for DPA1; roughly 470 for DPB1. A later genetic analysis took genome-wide SNP genotypes for 398 of the 666 donors and used that subset as a discovery cohort. In addition to the first cohort of 666 subjects, a separate validation cohort of under 150 different subjects was used. To predict cytomegalovirus infection status, the study combined high-throughput TCR immunosequencing, statistical association of individual TCRs with disease status, and machine learning. Results and caveats for the whole study, not just this receptor: Assigning TCR associations to individual alleles was difficult when HLA alleles, especially DR and DQ, strongly co-occurred. This cohort had only TCR beta chains sequenced, and the lack of alpha or paired-chain data limited which features could be detected. According to a later analysis, most CMV-associated TCR beta chains appeared to be HLA-restricted, and the HLA associations seemed to be driven largely by CMV exposure. The earlier analysis of some 560 of the donors excluded approximately 15 rarely observed V segments, including chromosome 9 orphons, because counts were too low. Roughly uniform sequencing depth across donors was assumed in presence/absence analyses, although this assumption may not hold. Cytomegalovirus status was reported to be diagnosed by the classifier with high specificity and sensitivity in both the original and validation cohorts. Three of the identified cytomegalovirus-associated TCR beta chains were confirmed in vitro to be specific for cytomegalovirus antigens. A further reported finding was that TCR beta sequences accurately predicted the HLA-A and HLA-B alleles for most subjects in the first cohort. Because HLA typing was missing for some donors at each locus, association tests included only the typed subset. Immune exposure information for the cohort was limited to CMV serostatus. The authors suggested that the approach could potentially be extended to other disease states and immunological phenotypes. Some IMGT-functional V segments, including TRBV6-2 and TRBV6-3, could not be distinguished by the 87-base-pair reads and were therefore excluded. In an earlier analysis of under 600 of the donors, most TCR beta V segments were observed in productive rearrangements about 87% or about 30% of the time, broadly matching IMGT annotations. A later genetic analysis reported fewer N-insertions in productive TCRs among donors in an Asian-associated ancestry cluster than the approximately 700-donor mean. In a later analysis, 16,951 TCR beta sequences were associated with specific HLA alleles at a false discovery rate of 0.05. A cluster of highly shared sequence variants was judged likely to represent a technical artifact of the sequencing pipeline. While some public TCRs were present in many individuals, most TCR sequences turned up only very rarely across donors. An association between a missense DCLRE1C variant and V-gene and J-gene trimming of TCR beta chains was found in a later genetic analysis and replicated in an independent cohort. In the study, 150 to 200 TCR beta chains were listed as associated with cytomegalovirus. Correlated functional status among segregating V segments might reflect linkage disequilibrium, but an unknown experimental factor could not be ruled out. A later analysis found that HLA-associated TCR beta chains were more clonally expanded and had lower generation probabilities than equally common non-associated chains. According to a later analysis, TCR association rates differed among HLA loci, with DRB1 alleles showing the most associated TCRs and HLA-C alleles showing the fewest. According to a later analysis, parvovirus B19, influenza, CMV and Epstein-Barr virus appeared linked to several top co-occurrence clusters.

The method behind the library was the immunoSEQ multiplex PCR assay. For the multiplex PCR, a mixture combining 60 forward primers for TCR Vbeta segments and 13 reverse primers for TCR Jbeta segments was used. The CDR3 region of rearranged TCR beta genes was amplified from genomic DNA by a multiplex PCR assay. On the Illumina HiSeq System, the amplified TCR beta libraries were sequenced as 87-base-pair reads. The published analysis was carried out like this. A later analysis tallied 80 million to 95 million unique TCR beta chains across the approximately 670 repertoires, and approximately 12 million of those chains were shared by two or more donors. Raw reads were error-corrected and collapsed into unique sequences with a nearest-neighbor algorithm that merged closely related sequences to remove PCR and sequencing errors. V, D and J gene segments were assigned by aligning CDR3 sequences to IMGT reference sequences. For a sequence to be retained, a match of at least six nucleotides to both a V gene segment and a J gene segment was required. A rearrangement was called productive if the CDR3 had no stop codons and remained in frame with V and J, and every other rearrangement was called non-productive. Following IMGT convention, CDR3 was defined as the stretch from the second conserved V-encoded cysteine to the conserved J-encoded phenylalanine. Sequences without an unambiguous match to a single V gene segment were excluded from the earlier analysis of several hundred of the donors. An earlier analysis of some 500 of the donors classified V segments as functional when productive rearrangements were above 56.7% and as segregating when the standard deviation between donors was above 5%. A statistical classification framework was built to diagnose cytomegalovirus status from the catalog of TCR beta chain sequences. In a later analysis, TCR nucleotide sequences were compared against IMGT/GENE-DB human TR gene sequences so that V and J genes could be assigned. In a later analysis, CDR3 sequences and most-parsimonious VDJ recombination scenarios were assigned using the TCRdist pipeline. In a later analysis, each TCR beta chain was defined by its CDR3 amino acid sequence together with its V-gene family, and reads without a unique V-gene family were excluded. As a way to deal with suspected cross-contamination and a sequencing artifact, a later analysis dropped approximately 590 nucleotide sequences that were highly shared and had low generation probability. A later analysis calculated a clonal expansion index for each public chain from normalized within-repertoire ranks of inferred template counts. A later analysis computed generation probabilities with a VDJ recombination model fitted to out-of-frame rearrangements, and checked the results against IGoR. In a later analysis, TCR-TCR, TCR-HLA and TCR-CMV co-occurrence was scored with hypergeometric tests, and a repertoire-size bias correction was applied to TCR pairs. In a later analysis, false discovery rates were estimated by permuting HLA or CMV assignments 20 times. In a later analysis, co-occurring TCRs were grouped with DBSCAN, and TCRdist sequence similarity was added when clustering was performed within HLA-allele-positive subsets. Repertoires with fewer than 30,000 or more than 120,000 public chains were left out of co-occurrence clustering, as were several repertoires with anomalous nucleotide sharing. TCRdb took this table from immuneACCESS and kept in-frame rearrangements with V and J called. Such tables lack part of the clones; where checked against another copy, unresolved V genes explain under half of the gap, and the rest is unexplained. V, J and clone size reflect that table, while D and trimming were determined from the DNA. Present in this sample are around 93,000 clones, roughly 60% of which were seen just once. Approximately 5.8% of the sample is held by the ten biggest clonotypes.

The cohort consisted of some 670 healthy bone marrow donors. At the time of sampling, every cohort member was nominally healthy, though immune exposures that went unrecorded were likely present. The donor was CMV seropositive and belonged to the group of some 290 seropositive cohort members. A peripheral blood sample was provided by each donor, and peripheral blood mononuclear cells were used for TCR beta sequencing. The Qiagen DNeasy Blood Extraction Kit was used to extract genomic DNA from the blood cell samples. V is pared back by 1 base and J by 4 bases, with 11 bases lying between the germline termini. The CDR3 spans 15 residues, from the cysteine through the phenylalanine. Of the read, only the CDR3 DNA is kept; its 45 bases are in frame from base 1. CDR1 and CDR2 were assigned from the germline V gene as SGHRS and YFSETQ.

Sequenced input: PBMCs. This sequence uses TRBV5-1 and TRBJ2-2; too little of a D gene remains to name it. The sequence was collected from a boy under 18 in good health and CMV-seropositive. The nucleotide sequence reads as follows: TGCGCCAGCAGCTTGACTCCCCAGGCCACCGGGGAGCTGTTTTTT. This yields the protein CASSLTPQATGELFF.